This TCR beta chain was sequenced in a study of control samples from healthy donors and cancer patients. V lost 5 bases and J lost 5; bases outside the gene matches: 7. The CDR3 runs to 15 residues. The germline V gene encodes CDR1 ENHRY and CDR2 SYGVKD. This clone was found a few times. Profiling relied on immunoSEQ multiplex PCR, and the TCRdb table lists in-frame clones only, not all of them. The sample gives fewer than 300,000 clones, roughly 80% of which show up once; about 14% is in the top ten. Sequencing was performed on PBMCs. The TCR sequence derives from a woman aged 55-70 years with lung cancer. This sequence joins TRBV10-3 and TRBJ1-5; 9 bases map to TRBD1. The chain's CDR3 is CAISPGTGNHQPQHF. The DNA of the CDR3 is TGTGCCATCAGTCCCGGGACAGGGAACCATCAGCCCCAGCATTTT.